The 5 T cell receptor beta chains given below trace back to one sample, sequenced in a study of T-cell memory formation after mild COVID-19. Via MiXCR, TCRdb re-called the 5' RACE reads, giving one row per CDR3 protein. The data hold 550,000 to 700,000 distinct CDR3 sequences, with about 18% observed a single time. The sequencing sample was made of PBMCs or a T cell subset sorted from them (not recorded which). The receptor source for this set is an adult woman who had mild COVID-19 (a few samples of this study predate the infection). Cell type and time point are not known.

This chain joins TRBV4-2 and TRBJ2-3, with a possible D match to TRBD2 (6 bases). The CDR3 has 16 amino acids. V lost 4 bases and J lost 6, with 20 bases in between. From germline, CDR1 is LGHNA and CDR2 YNFKEQ. This chain's CDR3 is CASSPRLVPPPDTQYF. The DNA of the CDR3 is TGTGCCAGCAGCCCCAGACTAGTCCCTCCCCCGGATACGCAGTATTTT.

This rearrangement joins TRBV12-3 or TRBV12-4 to TRBJ1-2; no definite D call. V lost 3 bases to trimming and J lost 5 bases, with 10 bases between them. CDR3 length: 13 amino acids. DNA for the CDR3: TGTGCCAGCAGTTTTTGGAGTGGGTATGGCTACACCTTC. Translated: CASSFWSGYGYTF.

This clonotype has a handful of counts. The chain has TRBV7-6 and TRBJ2-1; 11 positions match TRBD2. There are 19 residues in the CDR3. Germline V lookup: CDR1 SGHVS, CDR2 FNYEAQ. The trim removed 4 bases at V and 9 bases at J, leaving 20 bases unmatched. The CDR3 nucleotides are TGTGCCAGCAGCTCACGTGCCGGGACTAGCGGCCTCCTGAGCAGTGAGCAGTTCTTC. It specifies CASSSRAGTSGLLSSEQFF.

The rearrangement uses TRBV29-1 and TRBJ2-1, with 8 bases aligning to TRBD1. V shed 4 bases, J shed 6 bases, and the junction held 8 bases outside the gene matches. The CDR3 has 14 amino acids. The germline CDR1 and CDR2 sequences are SQVTM and ANQGSEA. This CDR3 reads CSVVSGGTPNEQFF. CDR3 DNA: TGCAGCGTTGTTTCAGGGGGCACCCCCAATGAGCAGTTCTTC.

This clonotype was seen a handful of times. This sequence joins TRBV7-3 and TRBJ2-1; D is undetermined. Germline V gene lookup returns CDR1 SGHTA and CDR2 FQGTGA. The CDR3 loop spans 15 amino acids. V was clipped by 2 bases and J by 4 bases, with 12 bases between them. For the CDR3, the DNA is TGTGCCAGCAGCTTATCGGCTAGTTTATACAATGAGCAGTTCTTC. Translating it yields CASSLSASLYNEQFF.